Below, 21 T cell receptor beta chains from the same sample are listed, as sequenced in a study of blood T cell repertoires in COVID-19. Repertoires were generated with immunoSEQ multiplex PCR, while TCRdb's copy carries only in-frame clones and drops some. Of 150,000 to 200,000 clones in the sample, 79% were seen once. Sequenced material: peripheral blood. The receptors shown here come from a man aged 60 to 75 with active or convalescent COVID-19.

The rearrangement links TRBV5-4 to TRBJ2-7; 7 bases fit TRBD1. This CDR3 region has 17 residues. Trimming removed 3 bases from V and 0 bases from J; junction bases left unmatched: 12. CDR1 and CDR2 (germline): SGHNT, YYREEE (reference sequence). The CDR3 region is CASSYAHRQGLSYEQYF. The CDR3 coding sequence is TGTGCCAGCAGCTACGCTCACCGACAGGGCCTCTCCTACGAGCAGTACTTC.

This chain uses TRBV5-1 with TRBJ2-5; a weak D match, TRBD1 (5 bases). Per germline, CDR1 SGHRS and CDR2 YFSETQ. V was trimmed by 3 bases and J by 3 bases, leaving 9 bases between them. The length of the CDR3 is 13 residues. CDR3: CASSSTGKETQYF. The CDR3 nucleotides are TGCGCCAGCAGCTCCACAGGAAAAGAGACCCAGTACTTC.

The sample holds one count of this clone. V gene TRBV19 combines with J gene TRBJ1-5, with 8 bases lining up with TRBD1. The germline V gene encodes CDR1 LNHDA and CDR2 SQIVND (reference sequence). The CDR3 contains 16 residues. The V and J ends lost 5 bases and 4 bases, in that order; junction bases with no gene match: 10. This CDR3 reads CASSSLQGAKNQPQHF. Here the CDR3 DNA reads TGTGCCAGTAGTTCCCTCCAGGGGGCGAAAAATCAGCCCCAGCATTTT.

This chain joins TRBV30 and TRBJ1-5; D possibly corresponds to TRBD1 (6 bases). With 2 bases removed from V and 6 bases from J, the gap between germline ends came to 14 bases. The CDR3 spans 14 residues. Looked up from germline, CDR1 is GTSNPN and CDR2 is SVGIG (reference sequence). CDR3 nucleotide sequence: TGTGCCTGGAGTCCCGGGACATCCGGTCAGCCCCAGCATTTT. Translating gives CAWSPGTSGQPQHF.

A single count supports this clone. The DNA for the CDR3 is TGTGCCAGCTCACCATTGAAAGGGGCGGCTAAAGCTTTCTTT. Amino acids: CASSPLKGAAKAFF. V usage is TRBV18 and J usage is TRBJ1-1; tentatively, D is TRBD1 (5 bases). This CDR3 has 14 amino acids. V was clipped by 2 bases and J by 9 bases, with 16 bases between them. The germline gives CDR1 KGHSH, CDR2 LQKENI.

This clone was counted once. The CDR3 region is CASSFSGSSPSTDTQYF. The CDR3 DNA follows: TGTGCCAGCAGTTTTAGCGGGAGTTCTCCTAGCACAGATACGCAGTATTTT. The chain is built from TRBV7-8 and TRBJ2-3; 9 nucleotides agree with TRBD2. The CDR3 runs 17 residues. Per the germline V gene, CDR1 is SGHVS and CDR2 is FQNEAQ. The J segment lost 0 bases and the V segment lost 6 bases, leaving 10 bases of the junction unmatched.

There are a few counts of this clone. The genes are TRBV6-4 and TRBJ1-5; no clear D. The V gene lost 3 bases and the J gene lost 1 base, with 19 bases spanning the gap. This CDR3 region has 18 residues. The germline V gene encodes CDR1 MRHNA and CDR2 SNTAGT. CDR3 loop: CASSESRVAQSSNQPQHF. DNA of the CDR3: TGTGCCAGCAGTGAATCCCGGGTAGCTCAGTCCAGCAATCAGCCCCAGCATTTT.

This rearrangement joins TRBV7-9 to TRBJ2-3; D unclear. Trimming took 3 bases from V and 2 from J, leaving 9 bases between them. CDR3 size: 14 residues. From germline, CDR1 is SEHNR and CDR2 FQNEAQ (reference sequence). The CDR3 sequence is CASSFGVDTDTQYF. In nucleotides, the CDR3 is TGTGCCAGCAGCTTTGGAGTGGACACAGATACGCAGTATTTT.

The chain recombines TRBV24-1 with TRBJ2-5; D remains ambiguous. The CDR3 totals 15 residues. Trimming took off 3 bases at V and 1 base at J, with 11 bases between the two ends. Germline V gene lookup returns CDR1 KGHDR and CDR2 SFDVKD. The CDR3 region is CATSDPSDSQETQYF. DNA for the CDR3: TGTGCCACCAGTGATCCATCAGATTCCCAAGAGACCCAGTACTTC.

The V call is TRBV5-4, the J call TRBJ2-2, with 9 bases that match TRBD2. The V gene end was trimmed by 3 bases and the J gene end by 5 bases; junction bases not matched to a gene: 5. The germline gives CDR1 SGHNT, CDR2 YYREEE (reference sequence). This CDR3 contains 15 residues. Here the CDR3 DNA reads TGTGCCAGCAGCTCCGGGACTAGCTTGACCGGGGAGCTGTTTTTT. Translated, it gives CASSSGTSLTGELFF.

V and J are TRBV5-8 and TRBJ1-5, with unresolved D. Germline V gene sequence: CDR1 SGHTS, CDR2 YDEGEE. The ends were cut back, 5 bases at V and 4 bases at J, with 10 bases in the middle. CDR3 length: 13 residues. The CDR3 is CASSYLRNQPQHF. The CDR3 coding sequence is TGTGCCAGCAGTTATCTCAGGAATCAGCCCCAGCATTTT.

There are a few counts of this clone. The CDR3 DNA sequence: TGTGCCAGCAGCTTAGCTCCGGGAATAGGTGTGGAGCAGTACTTC. Residues: CASSLAPGIGVEQYF. The genes are TRBV7-2 and TRBJ2-7, with a possible D match to TRBD2 (5 bases). CDR3 size: 15 residues. V lost 0 bases, J lost 7 bases, and 16 bases lay in between. Germline V gene lookup returns CDR1 SGHTA and CDR2 FQGNSA. Complete variable domain (other parts from reference TRBV7-2 and TRBJ2-7): GAGVSQSPSNKVTEKGKDVELRCDPISGHTALYWYRQSLGQGLEFLIYFQGNSAPDKSGLPSDRFSAERTGGSVSTLTIQRTQQEDSAVYLCASSLAPGIGVEQYFGPGTRLTVT.

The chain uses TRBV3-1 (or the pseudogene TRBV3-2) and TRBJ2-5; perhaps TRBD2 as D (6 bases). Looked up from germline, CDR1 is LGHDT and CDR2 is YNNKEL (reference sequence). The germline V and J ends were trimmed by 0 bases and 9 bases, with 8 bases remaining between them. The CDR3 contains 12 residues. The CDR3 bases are TGTGCCAGCAGCCAAGAAGGACTATCCCAGTACTTC. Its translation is CASSQEGLSQYF.

The CDR3 region has the DNA TGTGCCAGCAGCTTAACTCGGGAGGTGGTCGGGGAGCTGTTTTTT. Translated, it gives CASSLTREVVGELFF. The chain links TRBV11-2 to TRBJ2-2; 7 positions agree with TRBD2. The CDR3 consists of 15 residues. The V gene end was trimmed by 2 bases and the J gene end by 7 bases; junction bases not matched to a gene: 7. Germline loops: CDR1 SGHAT, CDR2 FQNNGV.

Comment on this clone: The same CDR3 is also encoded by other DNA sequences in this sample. The CDR3 region has the DNA TGTGCCAGCTCACCGACAGGGGGATCCTACGAGCAGTACTTC. Amino acid sequence: CASSPTGGSYEQYF. V is TRBV18 and J is TRBJ2-7; 9 nucleotides align to TRBD1. CDR1 and CDR2 (germline): KGHSH, LQKENI. CDR3 length: 14 amino acids. The trim removed 3 bases at V and 1 base at J, leaving 1 base unmatched.

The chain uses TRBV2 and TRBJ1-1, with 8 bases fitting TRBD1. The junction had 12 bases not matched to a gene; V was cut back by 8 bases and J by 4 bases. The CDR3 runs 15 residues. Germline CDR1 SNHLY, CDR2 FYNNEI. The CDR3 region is CASRRDRGGSTEAFF. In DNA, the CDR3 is TGTGCCAGCCGTAGAGACAGGGGCGGGAGCACTGAAGCTTTCTTT.

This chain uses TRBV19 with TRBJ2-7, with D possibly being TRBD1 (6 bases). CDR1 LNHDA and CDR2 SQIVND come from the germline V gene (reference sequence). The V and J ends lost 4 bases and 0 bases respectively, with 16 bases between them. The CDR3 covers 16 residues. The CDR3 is CASSKGPRGGSYEQYF. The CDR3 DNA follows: TGTGCCAGTAGTAAGGGCCCCCGAGGGGGCTCCTACGAGCAGTACTTC.

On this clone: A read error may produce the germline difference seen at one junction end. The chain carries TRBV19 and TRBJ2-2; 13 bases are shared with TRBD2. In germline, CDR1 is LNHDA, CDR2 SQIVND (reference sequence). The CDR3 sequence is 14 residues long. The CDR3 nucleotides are TGTGCCACTGGGACTAGCGGGAACGCCGGGGAGCTGTTTTTT. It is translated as CATGTSGNAGELFF.

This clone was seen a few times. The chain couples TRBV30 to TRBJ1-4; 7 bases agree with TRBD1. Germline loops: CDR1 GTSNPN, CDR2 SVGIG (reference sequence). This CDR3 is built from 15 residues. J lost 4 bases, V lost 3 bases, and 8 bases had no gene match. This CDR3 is CAWRHRTGFNEKLFF. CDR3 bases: TGTGCCTGGAGACATCGGACAGGCTTTAATGAAAAACTGTTTTTT. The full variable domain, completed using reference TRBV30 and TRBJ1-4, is SQTIHQWPATLVQPVGSPLSLECTVEGTSNPNLYWYRQAAGRGLQLLFYSVGIGQISSEVPQNLSASRPQDRQFILSSKKLLLSDSGFYLCAWRHRTGFNEKLFFGSGTQLSVL.

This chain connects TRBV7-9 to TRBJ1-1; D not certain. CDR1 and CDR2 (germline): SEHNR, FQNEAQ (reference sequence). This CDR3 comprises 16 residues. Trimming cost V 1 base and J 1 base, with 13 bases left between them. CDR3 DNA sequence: TGTGCCAGCAGCTTAGTGCGCGGCGTGGGGAACACTGAAGCTTTCTTT. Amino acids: CASSLVRGVGNTEAFF.

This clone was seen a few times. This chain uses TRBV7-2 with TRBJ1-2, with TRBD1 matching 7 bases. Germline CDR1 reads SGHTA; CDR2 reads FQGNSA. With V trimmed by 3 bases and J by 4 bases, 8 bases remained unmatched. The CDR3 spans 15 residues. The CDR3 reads CASSFTGEEGYGYTF. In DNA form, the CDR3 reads TGTGCCAGCAGCTTTACAGGGGAGGAGGGCTATGGCTACACCTTC. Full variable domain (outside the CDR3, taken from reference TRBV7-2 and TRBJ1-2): GAGVSQSPSNKVTEKGKDVELRCDPISGHTALYWYRQSLGQGLEFLIYFQGNSAPDKSGLPSDRFSAERTGGSVSTLTIQRTQQEDSAVYLCASSFTGEEGYGYTFGSGTRLTVV.